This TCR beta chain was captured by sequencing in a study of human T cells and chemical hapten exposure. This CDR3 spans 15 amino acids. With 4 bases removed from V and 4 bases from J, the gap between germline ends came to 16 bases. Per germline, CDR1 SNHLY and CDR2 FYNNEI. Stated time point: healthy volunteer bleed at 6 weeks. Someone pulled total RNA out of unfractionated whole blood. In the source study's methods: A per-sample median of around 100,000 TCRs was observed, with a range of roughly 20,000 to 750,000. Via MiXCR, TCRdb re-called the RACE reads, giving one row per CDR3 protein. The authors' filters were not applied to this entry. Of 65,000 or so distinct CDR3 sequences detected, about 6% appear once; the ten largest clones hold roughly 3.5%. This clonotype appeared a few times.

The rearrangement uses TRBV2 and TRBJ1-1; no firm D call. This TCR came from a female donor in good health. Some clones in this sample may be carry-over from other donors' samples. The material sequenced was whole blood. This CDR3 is CASSGSNKLATEAFF. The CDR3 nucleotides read TGTGCCAGCAGTGGCTCAAACAAACTGGCCACTGAAGCTTTCTTT.